This is a list of T cell receptor beta chains from one sample in a study of shared clonotypes between healthy human individuals. Clones were read by immunoSEQ multiplex PCR, and TCRdb kept only the in-frame ones, dropping some. The data show roughly 2,500,000 clones, roughly 93% seen once. The sample was naive CD4+ T cells from PBMCs. All receptors come from a man aged 18 to 30 in good health. Some clones in this sample may be carry-over from other donors' samples. CDR3s include the opening cysteine and the closing phenylalanine or tryptophan. Fields, in order: clone size, V gene, D gene, J gene, CDR3 protein, CDR3 DNA. D genes are given only for firm matches. A row's size may be missing; if present it is once, few, many or a size class.

clone size: few
V gene: TRBV2
D gene: -
J gene: TRBJ1-5
CDR3 protein: CASSTQGNQPQHF
CDR3 DNA: TGTGCCAGCAGTACACAGGGCAATCAGCCCCAGCATTTT

clone size: -
V gene: TRBV11-2
D gene: -
J gene: TRBJ2-7
CDR3 protein: CASSLAPDGTGYEQYF
CDR3 DNA: TGTGCCAGCAGCTTAGCCCCTGACGGAACCGGGTACGAGCAGTACTTC

clone size: -
V gene: TRBV7-9
D gene: -
J gene: TRBJ2-7
CDR3 protein: CASSFITGSIYEQYF
CDR3 DNA: TGTGCCAGCAGCTTCATTACAGGGAGCATCTACGAGCAGTACTTC

clone size: -
V gene: TRBV2
D gene: -
J gene: TRBJ2-7
CDR3 protein: CASSDLGFEQYF
CDR3 DNA: TGTGCCAGCAGTGACCTGGGGTTCGAGCAGTACTTC

clone size: -
V gene: TRBV28
D gene: -
J gene: TRBJ2-3
CDR3 protein: CASTLASFADTQYF
CDR3 DNA: TGTGCCAGCACTCTGGCTAGTTTTGCAGATACGCAGTATTTT

clone size: once
V gene: TRBV5-1
D gene: TRBD1
J gene: TRBJ1-2
CDR3 protein: CASSLEGTGYGYTF
CDR3 DNA: TGCGCCAGCAGCTTGGAAGGGACAGGGTATGGCTACACCTTC

clone size: -
V gene: TRBV2
D gene: -
J gene: TRBJ2-7
CDR3 protein: CASREMEPSYEQYF
CDR3 DNA: TGTGCCAGCAGAGAGATGGAGCCTTCCTACGAGCAGTACTTC

clone size: -
V gene: TRBV28
D gene: -
J gene: TRBJ1-5
CDR3 protein: CASSFRLTGYSNQPQHF
CDR3 DNA: TGTGCCAGCAGTTTCCGACTGACAGGCTATAGCAATCAGCCCCAGCATTTT

clone size: once
V gene: TRBV18
D gene: TRBD1
J gene: TRBJ1-3
CDR3 protein: CASSQGQGQHSGNTIYF
CDR3 DNA: TGTGCCAGCTCACAAGGACAGGGCCAACACTCTGGAAACACCATATATTTT

clone size: -
V gene: TRBV30
D gene: TRBD1
J gene: TRBJ1-1
CDR3 protein: CAWGTGGTEAFF
CDR3 DNA: TGTGCCTGGGGGACAGGGGGCACTGAAGCTTTCTTT

clone size: -
V gene: TRBV7-2
D gene: TRBD1
J gene: TRBJ2-7
CDR3 protein: CASSLDGVTGGLEQYF
CDR3 DNA: TGTGCCAGCAGCCTAGATGGCGTGACAGGGGGCTTGGAGCAGTACTTC

clone size: -
V gene: TRBV5-1
D gene: -
J gene: TRBJ1-1
CDR3 protein: CASSLLGPINTEAFF
CDR3 DNA: TGCGCCAGCAGCTTACTGGGGCCGATAAACACTGAAGCTTTCTTT

clone size: -
V gene: TRBV21-1
D gene: -
J gene: TRBJ2-7
CDR3 protein: CASSPPGLDSYEQYF
CDR3 DNA: TGTGCCAGCAGCCCCCCCGGGCTCGACTCCTACGAGCAGTACTTC

clone size: -
V gene: TRBV19
D gene: -
J gene: TRBJ1-5
CDR3 protein: CASSWILVPNQRYSNQPQHF
CDR3 DNA: TGTGCCAGTAGTTGGATACTAGTTCCCAACCAGAGATATAGCAATCAGCCCCAGCATTTT

clone size: -
V gene: TRBV12-5
D gene: -
J gene: TRBJ2-1
CDR3 protein: CASGLGVGEQFF
CDR3 DNA: TGTGCTAGTGGTTTGGGGGTTGGTGAGCAGTTCTTC

clone size: once
V gene: TRBV7-9
D gene: -
J gene: TRBJ2-1
CDR3 protein: CASSLGRGLSYNEQFF
CDR3 DNA: TGTGCCAGCAGCTTAGGGAGGGGCCTCTCCTACAATGAGCAGTTCTTC

clone size: -
V gene: TRBV29-1
D gene: -
J gene: TRBJ2-3
CDR3 protein: CSVEWGARTDTQYF
CDR3 DNA: TGCAGCGTTGAGTGGGGGGCCCGCACAGATACGCAGTATTTT

clone size: once
V gene: TRBV5-1
D gene: -
J gene: TRBJ1-1
CDR3 protein: CASSSGQDNTEAFF
CDR3 DNA: TGCGCCAGCAGCTCCGGACAAGATAACACTGAAGCTTTCTTT

clone size: once
V gene: TRBV10-3
D gene: TRBD2
J gene: TRBJ2-5
CDR3 protein: CAISERAGGSGTQYF
CDR3 DNA: TGTGCCATCAGTGAGAGAGCGGGAGGGTCCGGGACCCAGTACTTC

clone size: -
V gene: TRBV18
D gene: TRBD1
J gene: TRBJ2-5
CDR3 protein: CASSNTGVETQYF
CDR3 DNA: TGTGCCAGCTCAAACACAGGGGTCGAGACCCAGTACTTC

clone size: -
V gene: TRBV18
D gene: TRBD2
J gene: TRBJ2-1
CDR3 protein: CASTPLTSGSGNEQFF
CDR3 DNA: TGTGCCAGCACCCCCCTGACTAGCGGGAGCGGTAATGAGCAGTTCTTC

clone size: -
V gene: TRBV7-8
D gene: -
J gene: TRBJ2-3
CDR3 protein: CASRRAPQSTDTQYF
CDR3 DNA: TGTGCCAGCCGCCGCGCCCCACAAAGCACAGATACGCAGTATTTT

clone size: -
V gene: TRBV2
D gene: TRBD1
J gene: TRBJ2-7
CDR3 protein: CASSSDRVVEQYF
CDR3 DNA: TGTGCCAGCAGTTCGGACAGGGTAGTCGAGCAGTACTTC

clone size: -
V gene: TRBV7-7
D gene: -
J gene: TRBJ2-5
CDR3 protein: CASSFPAQETQYF
CDR3 DNA: TGTGCCAGCAGCTTCCCGGCCCAAGAGACCCAGTACTTC

clone size: -
V gene: TRBV6-1
D gene: -
J gene: TRBJ2-6
CDR3 protein: CASSVRIVSGANVLTF
CDR3 DNA: TGTGCCAGCAGTGTCAGGATAGTCTCTGGGGCCAACGTCCTGACTTTC

clone size: few
V gene: TRBV29-1
D gene: -
J gene: TRBJ1-1
CDR3 protein: CSAGPGLNTEAFF
CDR3 DNA: TGCAGCGCCGGTCCGGGATTGAACACTGAAGCTTTCTTT

clone size: -
V gene: TRBV30
D gene: -
J gene: TRBJ2-5
CDR3 protein: CAWGRRDAPRETQYF
CDR3 DNA: TGTGCCTGGGGTCGAAGGGACGCCCCAAGAGAGACCCAGTACTTC

clone size: -
V gene: TRBV7-9
D gene: -
J gene: TRBJ2-1
CDR3 protein: CASSRSSYNEQFF
CDR3 DNA: TGTGCCAGCAGCCGAAGCTCCTACAATGAGCAGTTCTTC

clone size: -
V gene: TRBV4-3
D gene: -
J gene: TRBJ2-7
CDR3 protein: CASSPAPRGAREQYF
CDR3 DNA: TGCGCCAGCAGCCCGGCCCCCCGGGGGGCGCGGGAGCAGTACTTC

clone size: -
V gene: TRBV18
D gene: -
J gene: TRBJ2-1
CDR3 protein: CASSRGGRSGSYNEQFF
CDR3 DNA: TGTGCCAGCTCACGGGGGGGCCGATCGGGGTCCTACAATGAGCAGTTCTTC

clone size: -
V gene: TRBV6-6
D gene: -
J gene: TRBJ2-3
CDR3 protein: CASSSTWGSTDTQYF
CDR3 DNA: TGTGCCAGCAGTTCCACCTGGGGGAGCACAGATACGCAGTATTTT

clone size: -
V gene: TRBV7-2
D gene: -
J gene: TRBJ2-7
CDR3 protein: CASSLGGASYEQYF
CDR3 DNA: TGTGCCAGCAGCTTGGGCGGGGCCTCCTACGAGCAGTACTTC

clone size: -
V gene: TRBV28
D gene: -
J gene: TRBJ2-2
CDR3 protein: CAYGSVDTGELFF
CDR3 DNA: TGTGCCTACGGTAGCGTTGACACCGGGGAGCTGTTTTTT

clone size: -
V gene: TRBV11-1
D gene: TRBD2
J gene: TRBJ2-5
CDR3 protein: CASSSGTSGQETQYF
CDR3 DNA: TGTGCCAGCAGCTCCGGGACTAGCGGGCAAGAGACCCAGTACTTC

clone size: -
V gene: TRBV6-5
D gene: -
J gene: TRBJ1-6
CDR3 protein: CASTNYNSPLHF
CDR3 DNA: TGTGCCAGCACCAACTATAATTCACCCCTCCACTTT

clone size: -
V gene: TRBV7-3
D gene: TRBD2
J gene: TRBJ2-3
CDR3 protein: CASSLTSGSLADTQYF
CDR3 DNA: TGTGCCAGCAGCTTAACTAGCGGGAGTTTAGCAGATACGCAGTATTTT